Listed here are 17 T cell receptor beta chains from one sample, sequenced in a study of cytomegalovirus exposure and HLA in healthy donors. The PCR ran on 60 Vbeta and 13 Jbeta primers. The repertoire was sequenced with immunoSEQ multiplex PCR; TCRdb's copy has only in-frame clones and lacks some. The table has 95,000 to 150,000 clones, around 80% seen once. The material sequenced was PBMCs. All receptors come from a man aged 45-60 years in good health and CMV-seronegative.

The genes are TRBV7-2 and TRBJ1-5; 7 nucleotides match TRBD1. The junction had 19 bases not matched to a gene; V was cut back by 5 bases and J by 6 bases. This CDR3 region has 18 residues. CDR1 is SGHTA, CDR2 FQGNSA, per germline. The CDR3 region has the DNA TGTGCCAGCAGCCCCGCGCCAGGGGGGACAATCGGGGGTCAGCCCCAGCATTTT. Amino acids: CASSPAPGGTIGGQPQHF.

In its sample, this clone was seen a few times. Other nucleotide sequences in the sample specify the same CDR3. The chain is built from TRBV5-1 and TRBJ1-1; 8 nucleotides align to TRBD1. The V gene end was trimmed by 2 bases and the J gene end by 4 bases; junction bases not matched to a gene: 4. The CDR3 runs to 14 residues. The germline V gene encodes CDR1 SGHRS and CDR2 YFSETQ. CDR3 in amino acids: CASSFQGAGTEAFF. In DNA form, the CDR3 reads TGCGCCAGCAGCTTCCAGGGGGCCGGCACTGAAGCTTTCTTT.

In nucleotides, the CDR3 is TGCGCCAGCAGCCTAGCGGGGGGGTACAATGAGCAGTTCTTC. Translated: CASSLAGGYNEQFF. This chain connects TRBV4-1 to TRBJ2-1, with 11 bases aligning to TRBD2. The CDR3 length is 14 residues. Germline V CDR1 and CDR2: MGHRA, YSYEKL. V was clipped by 4 bases and J by 4 bases; unmatched bases: 0.

The J gene is TRBJ1-5, the V gene TRBV12-5; D uncertain. The V end lost 2 bases, the J end lost 3 bases, and 5 bases lay between the germline ends. Germline loops: CDR1 LGHNT, CDR2 FRNRAP. This CDR3 contains 13 residues. This CDR3 is CASGLRDNQPQHF. The CDR3 DNA reads as TGTGCTAGTGGTTTGCGGGACAATCAGCCCCAGCATTTT.

V is TRBV28 and J is TRBJ1-6, with 7 bases aligning to TRBD1. Unmatched junction bases numbered 6, after V lost 2 bases and J lost 8 bases. CDR1 is MDHEN and CDR2 is SYDVKM in the germline V gene. The length of the CDR3 is 15 residues. In nucleotides, the CDR3 is TGTGCCAGCAGTTTACACAGGGGATTATATTCACCCCTCCACTTT. As protein: CASSLHRGLYSPLHF.

The genes are TRBV5-1 and TRBJ1-2, with D unclear. V was pared by 1 base and J by 4 bases, with 11 bases between. Germline loops: CDR1 SGHRS, CDR2 YFSETQ. The CDR3 is made up of 14 amino acids. CDR3 residues: CASSLLTVLYGYTF. In DNA form, the CDR3 reads TGCGCCAGCAGCTTGTTAACGGTCCTCTATGGCTACACCTTC.

The rearrangement uses TRBV7-6 and TRBJ2-7; D is perhaps TRBD1 (6 bases). Germline V lookup: CDR1 SGHVS, CDR2 FNYEAQ. V was shortened by 5 bases and J by 0 bases, with 14 bases between the two germline ends. The CDR3 has 15 amino acids. This CDR3 reads CASSPQGGSSYEQYF. The DNA for the CDR3 is TGTGCCAGCAGCCCCCAAGGGGGAAGCTCCTACGAGCAGTACTTC.

The CDR3 spells CASSRAGAFSSGANVLTF. CDR3 sequence (DNA): TGTGCCAGCAGTCGGGCAGGGGCCTTTAGCTCTGGGGCCAACGTCCTGACTTTC. The chain uses TRBV14 and TRBJ2-6; possible D gene TRBD1, 6 bases. This CDR3 region has 18 residues. Trimming took 6 bases from V and 0 from J, leaving 18 bases between them. Germline V gene sequence: CDR1 SGHDN, CDR2 FVKESK. Full variable domain (rest looked up from reference TRBV14 and TRBJ2-6): EAGVTQFPSHSVIEKGQTVTLRCDPISGHDNLYWYRRVMGKEIKFLLHFVKESKQDESGMPNNRFLAERTGGTYSTLKVQPAELEDSGVYFCASSRAGAFSSGANVLTFGAGSRLTVL.

The chain joins TRBV6-4 to TRBJ1-5; weak D call: TRBD1 (5 bases). The CDR3 totals 12 residues. Germline V gives CDR1 MRHNA, CDR2 SNTAGT. V lost 2 bases to trimming and J lost 11 bases, with 10 bases between them. CDR3 bases: TGTGCCAGCAGTGACAGGGGAATCACCCAGCATTTT. It yields the protein CASSDRGITQHF.

The V and J genes are TRBV7-2 and TRBJ2-3; possibly TRBD1 for D (5 bases). Trimming removed 5 bases at V and 1 base at J, with 13 bases between. Germline CDR1 SGHTA, CDR2 FQGNSA. The CDR3 is made up of 15 amino acids. The CDR3, as DNA: TGTGCCAGCAGCAACAGGACACTCGGCACAGATACGCAGTATTTT. Its translation: CASSNRTLGTDTQYF.

The chain joins TRBV27 to TRBJ2-3; TRBD2 matches at 9 bases. Germline V CDR1 and CDR2: MNHEY, SMNVEV (reference sequence). With 4 bases clipped from V and 2 bases from J, the junction kept 7 bases outside the gene matches. This CDR3 contains 16 residues. The CDR3 loop reads CASSSTAGGFTDTQYF. The CDR3 DNA is TGTGCCAGCAGTTCGACGGCGGGGGGGTTCACAGATACGCAGTATTTT.

This clone occurred once. V gene TRBV6-6 combines with J gene TRBJ2-7, with D perhaps TRBD2 (7 bases). This CDR3 has 15 amino acids. V lost 8 bases, J lost 7 bases, and 24 bases lay in between. The germline V gene has CDR1 MNHNY and CDR2 SVGAGI (reference sequence). This CDR3 reads CASLFVWGAREEQYF. The CDR3 nucleotides are TGTGCCAGCCTGTTCGTATGGGGGGCGCGGGAGGAGCAGTACTTC.

This chain joins TRBV4-2 and TRBJ2-3, with TRBD2 matching over 9 bases. This CDR3 is 17 amino acids long. With V trimmed by 0 bases and J by 4 bases, 8 bases remained unmatched. The germline gives CDR1 LGHNA, CDR2 YNFKEQ. CDR3 amino acids: CASSQDPLAGTPDTQYF. CDR3 nucleotides: TGTGCCAGCAGCCAAGATCCCCTAGCGGGAACCCCAGATACGCAGTATTTT.

The J gene is TRBJ2-1, the V gene TRBV6-1; possible D gene TRBD2, 6 bases. The CDR3 is 15 residues long. Trimming took 1 base from V and 9 from J, leaving 16 bases between them. The germline V gene has CDR1 MNHNS and CDR2 SASEGT. The CDR3 spells CASSEVVMGAGEQFF. The CDR3 nucleotides are TGTGCCAGCAGTGAAGTTGTTATGGGAGCGGGTGAGCAGTTCTTC.

V gene TRBV11-3 combines with J gene TRBJ2-2; D might be TRBD1 (6 bases). The V end lost 1 base, the J end lost 5 bases, and 14 bases lay between the germline ends. The CDR3 length is 16 residues. The V gene's germline CDR1 is SGHNT and CDR2 YENEEA. The DNA for the CDR3 is TGTGCCAGCAGCTTAGGGGACATCCCGAGGACCGGGGAGCTGTTTTTT. The encoded protein is CASSLGDIPRTGELFF.

The rearrangement joins TRBV7-2 to TRBJ2-1; 12 nucleotides match TRBD2. Germline V CDR1 and CDR2: SGHTA, FQGNSA. The J segment lost 10 bases and the V segment lost 4 bases, leaving 5 bases of the junction unmatched. CDR3 length equals 14 residues. The CDR3 sequence: CASSSRLAGAEQFF. CDR3 nucleotide sequence: TGTGCCAGCAGCTCAAGACTAGCGGGGGCCGAGCAGTTCTTC.

The chain couples TRBV5-1 to TRBJ2-5; TRBD2 might be the D (5 bases). Germline CDR1 SGHRS, CDR2 YFSETQ. Trimming pared 4 bases from V and 0 bases from J, leaving 10 bases between. The CDR3 covers 14 residues. The DNA of the CDR3 is TGCGCCAGCAGCCCGACCGGGGACCAAGAGACCCAGTACTTC. This translates into CASSPTGDQETQYF.